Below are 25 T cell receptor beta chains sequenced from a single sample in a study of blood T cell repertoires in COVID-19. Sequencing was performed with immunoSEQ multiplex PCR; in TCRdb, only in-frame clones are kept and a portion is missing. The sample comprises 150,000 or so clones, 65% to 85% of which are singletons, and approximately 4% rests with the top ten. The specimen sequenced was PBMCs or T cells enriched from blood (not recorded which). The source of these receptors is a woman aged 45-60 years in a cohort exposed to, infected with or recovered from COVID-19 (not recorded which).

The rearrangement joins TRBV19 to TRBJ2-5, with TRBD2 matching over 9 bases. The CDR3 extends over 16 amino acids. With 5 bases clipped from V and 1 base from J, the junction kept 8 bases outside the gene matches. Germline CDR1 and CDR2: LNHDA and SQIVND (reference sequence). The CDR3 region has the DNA TGTGCCAGTAGTTCGGGGAGACTAGCGGTCCAAGAGACCCAGTACTTC. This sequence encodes CASSSGRLAVQETQYF. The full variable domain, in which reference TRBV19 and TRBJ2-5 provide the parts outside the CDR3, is DGGITQSPKYLFRKEGQNVTLSCEQNLNHDAMYWYRQDPGQGLRLIYYSQIVNDFQKGDIAEGYSVSREKKESFPLTVTSAQKNPTAFYLCASSSGRLAVQETQYFGPGTRLLVL.

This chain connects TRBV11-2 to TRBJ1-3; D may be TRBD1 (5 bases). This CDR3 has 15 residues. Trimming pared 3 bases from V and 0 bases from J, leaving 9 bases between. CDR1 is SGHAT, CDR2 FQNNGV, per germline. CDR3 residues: CASSLGGDSGNTIYF. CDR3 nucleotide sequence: TGTGCCAGCAGCTTGGGGGGGGACTCTGGAAACACCATATATTTT.

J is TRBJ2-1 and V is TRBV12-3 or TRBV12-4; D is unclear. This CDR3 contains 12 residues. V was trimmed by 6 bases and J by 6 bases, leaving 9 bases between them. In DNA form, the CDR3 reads TGTGCCAGCAGCCGCAGTGGCAATGAGCAGTTCTTC. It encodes CASSRSGNEQFF.

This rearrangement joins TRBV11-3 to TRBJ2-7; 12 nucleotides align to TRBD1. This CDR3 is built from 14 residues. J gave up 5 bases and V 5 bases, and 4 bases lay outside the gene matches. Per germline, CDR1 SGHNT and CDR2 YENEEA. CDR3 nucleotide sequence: TGTGCCAGCAGCCGCGGGGACAGGGGGCACGAGCAGTACTTC. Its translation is CASSRGDRGHEQYF.

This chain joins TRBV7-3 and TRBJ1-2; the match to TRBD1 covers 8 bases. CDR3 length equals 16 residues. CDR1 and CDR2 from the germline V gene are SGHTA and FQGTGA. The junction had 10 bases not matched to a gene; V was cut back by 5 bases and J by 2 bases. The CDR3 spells CASSVTGAILNYGYTF. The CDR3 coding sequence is TGTGCCAGCAGCGTGACAGGGGCTATACTAAACTATGGCTACACCTTC. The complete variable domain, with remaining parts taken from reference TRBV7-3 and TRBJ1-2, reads GAGVSQTPSNKVTEKGKYVELRCDPISGHTALYWYRQSLGQGPEFLIYFQGTGAADDSGLPNDRFFAVRPEGSVSTLKIQRTERGDSAVYLCASSVTGAILNYGYTFGSGTRLTVV.

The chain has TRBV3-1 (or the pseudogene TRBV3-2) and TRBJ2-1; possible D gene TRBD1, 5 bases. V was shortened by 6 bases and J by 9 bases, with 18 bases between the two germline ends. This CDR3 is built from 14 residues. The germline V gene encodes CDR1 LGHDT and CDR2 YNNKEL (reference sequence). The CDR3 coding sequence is TGTGCCAGCAGTAGTTGGGGCGTATCGGGTGAGCAGTTCTTC. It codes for CASSSWGVSGEQFF.

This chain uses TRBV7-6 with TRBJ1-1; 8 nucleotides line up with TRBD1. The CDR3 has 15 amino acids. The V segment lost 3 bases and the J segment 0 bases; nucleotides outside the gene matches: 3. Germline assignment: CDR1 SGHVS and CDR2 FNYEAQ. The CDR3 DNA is TGTGCCAGCAGCTTTCTACAGGGGGTGAACACTGAAGCTTTCTTT. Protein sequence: CASSFLQGVNTEAFF.

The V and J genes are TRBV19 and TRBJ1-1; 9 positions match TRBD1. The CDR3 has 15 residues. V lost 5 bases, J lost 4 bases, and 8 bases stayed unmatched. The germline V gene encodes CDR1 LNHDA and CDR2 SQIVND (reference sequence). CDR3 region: CASSPRDREFTEAFF. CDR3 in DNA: TGTGCCAGTAGTCCCCGGGACAGGGAGTTCACTGAAGCTTTCTTT.

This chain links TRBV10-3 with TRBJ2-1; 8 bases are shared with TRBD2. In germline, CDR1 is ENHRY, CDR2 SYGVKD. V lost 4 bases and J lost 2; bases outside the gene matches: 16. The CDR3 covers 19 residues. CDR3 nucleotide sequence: TGTGCCATCAGTGGCGGGACTAGTCATCTCACAGGGACCTACAATGAGCAGTTCTTC. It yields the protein CAISGGTSHLTGTYNEQFF.

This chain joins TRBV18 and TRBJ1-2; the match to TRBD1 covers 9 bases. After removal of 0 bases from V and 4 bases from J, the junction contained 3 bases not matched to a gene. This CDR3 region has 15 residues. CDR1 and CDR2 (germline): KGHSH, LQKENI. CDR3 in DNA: TGTGCCAGCTCACCACCCACAGGGGGCAGCTATGGCTACACCTTC. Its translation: CASSPPTGGSYGYTF.

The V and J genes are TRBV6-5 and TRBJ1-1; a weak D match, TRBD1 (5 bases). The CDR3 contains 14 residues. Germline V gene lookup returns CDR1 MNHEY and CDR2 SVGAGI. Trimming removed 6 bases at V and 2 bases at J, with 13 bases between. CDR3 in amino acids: CASSSSGGNTEAFF. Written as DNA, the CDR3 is TGTGCCAGCAGCTCCTCGGGGGGAAACACTGAAGCTTTCTTT.

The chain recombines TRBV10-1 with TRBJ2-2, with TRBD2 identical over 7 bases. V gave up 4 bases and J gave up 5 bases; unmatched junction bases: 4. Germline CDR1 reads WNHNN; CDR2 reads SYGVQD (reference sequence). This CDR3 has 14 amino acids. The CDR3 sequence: CASSVAGATGELFF. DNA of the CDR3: TGCGCCAGCAGTGTGGCGGGAGCAACCGGGGAGCTGTTTTTT.

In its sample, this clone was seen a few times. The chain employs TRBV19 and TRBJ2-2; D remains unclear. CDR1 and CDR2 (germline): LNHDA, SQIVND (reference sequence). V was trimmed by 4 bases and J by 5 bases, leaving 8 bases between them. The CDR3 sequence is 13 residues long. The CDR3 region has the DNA TGTGCCAGTAGTACTACTTCAACCGGGGAGCTGTTTTTT. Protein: CASSTTSTGELFF.

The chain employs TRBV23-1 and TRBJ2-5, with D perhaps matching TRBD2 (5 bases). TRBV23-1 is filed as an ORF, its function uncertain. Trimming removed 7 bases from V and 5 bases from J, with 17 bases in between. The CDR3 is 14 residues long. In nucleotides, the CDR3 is TGCGCCAGCACTATAAGGAGGTTCACGGAGACCCAGTACTTC. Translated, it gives CASTIRRFTETQYF.

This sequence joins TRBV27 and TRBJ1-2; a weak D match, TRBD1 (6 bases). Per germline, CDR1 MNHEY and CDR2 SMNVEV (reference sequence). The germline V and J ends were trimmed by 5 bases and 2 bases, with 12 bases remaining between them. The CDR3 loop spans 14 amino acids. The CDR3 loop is CASSRAGTNYGYTF. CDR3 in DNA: TGTGCCAGCAGTCGGGCCGGGACAAACTATGGCTACACCTTC.

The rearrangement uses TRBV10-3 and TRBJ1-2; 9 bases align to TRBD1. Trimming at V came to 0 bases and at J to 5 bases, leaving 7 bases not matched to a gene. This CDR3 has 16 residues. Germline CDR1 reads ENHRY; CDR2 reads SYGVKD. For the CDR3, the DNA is TGTGCCATCAGTGAGTCGGGACAGGGTGTGAAATATGGCTACACCTTC. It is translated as CAISESGQGVKYGYTF.

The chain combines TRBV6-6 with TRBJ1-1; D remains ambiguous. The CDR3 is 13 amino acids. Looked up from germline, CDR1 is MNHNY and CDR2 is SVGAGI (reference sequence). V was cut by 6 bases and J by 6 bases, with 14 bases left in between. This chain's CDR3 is CASSLHGRAEAFF. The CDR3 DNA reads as TGTGCCAGCAGCCTTCACGGTCGGGCTGAAGCTTTCTTT.

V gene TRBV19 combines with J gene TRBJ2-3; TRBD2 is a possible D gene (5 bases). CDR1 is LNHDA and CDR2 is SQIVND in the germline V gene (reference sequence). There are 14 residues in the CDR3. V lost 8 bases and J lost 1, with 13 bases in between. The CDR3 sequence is CASSPRGGTDTQYF. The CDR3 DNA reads TGTGCCAGTTCCCCTCGGGGTGGCACAGATACGCAGTATTTT.

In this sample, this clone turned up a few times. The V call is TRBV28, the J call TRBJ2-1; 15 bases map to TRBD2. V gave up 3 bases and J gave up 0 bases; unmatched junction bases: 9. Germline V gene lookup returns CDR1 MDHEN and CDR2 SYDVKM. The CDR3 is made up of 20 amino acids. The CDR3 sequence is CASSFPLGLAGGISYNEQFF. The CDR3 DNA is TGTGCCAGCAGTTTTCCTCTCGGACTAGCGGGGGGGATCTCCTACAATGAGCAGTTCTTC.

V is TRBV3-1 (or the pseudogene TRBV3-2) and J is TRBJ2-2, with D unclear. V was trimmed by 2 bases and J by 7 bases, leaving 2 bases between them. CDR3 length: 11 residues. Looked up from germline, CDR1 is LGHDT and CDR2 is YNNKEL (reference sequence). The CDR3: CASSQLGELFF. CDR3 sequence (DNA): TGTGCCAGCAGCCAACTCGGGGAGCTGTTTTTT.

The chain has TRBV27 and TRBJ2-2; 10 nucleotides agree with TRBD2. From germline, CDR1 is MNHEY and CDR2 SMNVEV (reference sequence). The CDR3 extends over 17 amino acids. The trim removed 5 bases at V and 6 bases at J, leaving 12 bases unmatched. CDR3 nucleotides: TGTGCCAGCAGTCCAAAACAGCGGGAGGGCCCTCCCGGGGAGCTGTTTTTT. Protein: CASSPKQREGPPGELFF.

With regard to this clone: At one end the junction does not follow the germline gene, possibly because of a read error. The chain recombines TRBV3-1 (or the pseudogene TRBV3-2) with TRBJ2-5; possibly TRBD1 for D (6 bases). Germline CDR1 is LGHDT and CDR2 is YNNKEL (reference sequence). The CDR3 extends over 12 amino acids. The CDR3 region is CASSQFQDRLHF. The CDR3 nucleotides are TGTGCCAGCAGCCAATTTCAAGACAGGCTCCACTTC.

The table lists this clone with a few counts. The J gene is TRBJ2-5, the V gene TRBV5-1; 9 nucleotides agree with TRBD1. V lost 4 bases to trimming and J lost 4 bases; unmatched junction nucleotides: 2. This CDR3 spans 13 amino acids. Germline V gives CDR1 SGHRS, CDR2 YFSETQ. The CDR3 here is CASSMTGGETQYF. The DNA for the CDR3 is TGCGCCAGCAGCATGACAGGGGGAGAGACCCAGTACTTC.

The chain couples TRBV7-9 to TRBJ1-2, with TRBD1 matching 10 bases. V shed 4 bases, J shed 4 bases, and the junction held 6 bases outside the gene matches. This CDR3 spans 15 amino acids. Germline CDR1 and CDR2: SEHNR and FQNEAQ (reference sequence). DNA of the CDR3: TGTGCCAGCAGCTCCCGGGACAGGGGCCCCTATGGCTACACCTTC. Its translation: CASSSRDRGPYGYTF.

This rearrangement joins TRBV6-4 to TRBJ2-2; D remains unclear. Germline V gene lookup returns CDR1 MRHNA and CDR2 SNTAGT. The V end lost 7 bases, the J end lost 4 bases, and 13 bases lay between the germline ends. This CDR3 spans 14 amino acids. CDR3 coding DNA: TGTGCCAGCAAACTACTAAAAAGCACCGGGGAGCTGTTTTTT. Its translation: CASKLLKSTGELFF.